This is a list of T cell receptor beta chains from one sample in a study of cytomegalovirus exposure and HLA in healthy donors. The protocol was immunoSEQ multiplex PCR, while the TCRdb copy is restricted to in-frame clones and leaves out a portion. The sample lists 200,000 to 250,000 clones; approximately 80% were seen once. Sequenced input: PBMCs. The receptors were sampled from a girl under 18 in good health and CMV-seronegative. The CDR3 runs from the conserved cysteine through the conserved F or W. A D gene is named only where the DNA matches it firmly. Rows may omit the clone size; those that give it use once, few, many or a size class.

d_call clone_size j_call v_call cdr3_aa cdr3_nt
- - TRBJ1-2 TRBV28 CASTVLGTPYGYTF TGTGCCAGCACCGTGCTTGGGACACCCTATGGCTACACCTTC
TRBD1 - TRBJ2-7 TRBV5-4 CASSLAGQGSSYEQYF TGTGCCAGCAGCTTGGCGGGACAGGGTTCCTCCTACGAGCAGTACTTC
TRBD1 - TRBJ1-2 TRBV29-1 CSVPGTGYGYTF TGCAGCGTTCCAGGGACAGGGTATGGCTACACCTTC
- - TRBJ1-3 TRBV5-6 CASSLQGTGNTIYF TGTGCCAGCAGCTTGCAGGGAACAGGAAACACCATATATTTT
- once TRBJ2-2 TRBV15 CATSRDGGLLTGIRPGELFF TGTGCCACCAGCAGAGATGGGGGCCTTCTAACAGGGATTCGCCCCGGGGAGCTGTTTTTT
- - TRBJ2-7 TRBV5-1 CASSLGAGGEGQYF TGCGCCAGCAGCTTGGGGGCTGGCGGGGAAGGGCAGTACTTC
- once TRBJ1-1 TRBV10-3 CAINIGGEGGTEAFF TGTGCCATCAACATTGGGGGGGAAGGGGGCACTGAAGCTTTCTTT
TRBD2 - TRBJ2-7 TRBV9 CASSVGGSGTYEQYF TGTGCCAGCAGCGTAGGCGGGAGTGGGACCTACGAGCAGTACTTC
TRBD2 few TRBJ2-1 TRBV6-1 CANVRTRSYNEQFF TGTGCCAACGTTAGGACTAGGTCCTACAATGAGCAGTTCTTC
TRBD2 - TRBJ2-7 TRBV28 CASSYLAGSYEQYF TGTGCCAGCAGTTACTTAGCGGGATCCTACGAGCAGTACTTC
- few TRBJ2-7 TRBV7-9 CASSLVPGSYEQYF TGTGCCAGCAGCTTAGTCCCGGGTTCCTACGAGCAGTACTTC
TRBD1 - TRBJ1-1 TRBV19 CASRPTGRLLTEAFF TGTGCCAGTAGGCCGACAGGGAGGCTCCTCACTGAAGCTTTCTTT
TRBD2 - TRBJ2-1 TRBV27 CASRFGTRGNEQFF TGTGCCAGCCGGTTTGGGACTAGGGGAAATGAGCAGTTCTTC
TRBD2 - TRBJ2-3 TRBV5-6 CASRRSPGGSTDTQYF TGTGCCAGCAGACGCAGTCCGGGGGGGAGCACAGATACGCAGTATTTT
TRBD2 - TRBJ2-1 TRBV11-2 CASSLETSGVSEQFF TGTGCCAGCAGCTTAGAAACTAGCGGGGTCTCTGAGCAGTTCTTC
TRBD1 few TRBJ1-1 TRBV6-6 CASRPQGGAEAFF TGTGCCAGCAGACCACAGGGGGGGGCTGAAGCTTTCTTT
TRBD1 - TRBJ2-7 TRBV6-1 CASSEAAGTGAYEQYF TGTGCCAGCAGTGAAGCGGCCGGGACAGGGGCCTACGAGCAGTACTTC
- - TRBJ1-4 TRBV6-1 CASSSAGGAEKLFF TGTGCCAGCAGTTCTGCGGGGGGCGCCGAAAAACTGTTTTTT
TRBD1 - TRBJ1-5 TRBV6-6 CASSDRVGQGEPQHF TGTGCCAGCAGTGACAGGGTAGGTCAGGGGGAGCCCCAGCATTTT
- - TRBJ1-3 TRBV9 CASSVAAGIENTIYF TGTGCCAGCAGCGTAGCAGCAGGGATAGAAAACACCATATATTTT
TRBD2 - TRBJ2-1 TRBV13 CASSLTLAGYNEQFF TGTGCCAGCAGCTTAACCCTAGCGGGGTACAATGAGCAGTTCTTC
- - TRBJ2-7 TRBV29-1 CSVRQTNYEQYF TGCAGCGTTCGACAAACGAACTACGAGCAGTACTTC
- few TRBJ2-7 TRBV7-2 CASSLGRSYEQYF TGTGCCAGCAGCTTGGGCAGATCCTACGAGCAGTACTTC
TRBD1 - TRBJ1-1 TRBV9 CASSVDRTGRTEAFF TGTGCCAGCAGCGTAGACAGGACAGGGAGGACTGAAGCTTTCTTT
- - TRBJ1-2 TRBV18 CASSPAQGVDYGYTF TGTGCCAGCTCACCGGCCCAAGGGGTGGACTATGGCTACACCTTC
- - TRBJ1-2 TRBV6-1 CASSEEEGLFPAAGYTF TGTGCCAGCAGTGAAGAGGAGGGCTTGTTTCCAGCTGCTGGCTACACCTTC
TRBD1 - TRBJ2-1 TRBV19 CASSISGTVINEQFF TGTGCCAGTAGTATATCCGGGACAGTTATCAATGAGCAGTTCTTC
TRBD2 - TRBJ2-7 TRBV5-1 CASSLGTSGDYEQYF TGCGCCAGCAGCTTGGGGACTAGCGGGGACTACGAGCAGTACTTC
TRBD1 few TRBJ1-3 TRBV28 CASSTGTGVGNTIYF TGTGCCAGCAGTACTGGGACAGGGGTAGGAAACACCATATATTTT
- - TRBJ1-1 TRBV28 CASSLSPPWAFF TGTGCCAGCAGTTTGAGCCCTCCTTGGGCTTTCTTT
- - TRBJ2-1 TRBV15 CATSPPLYREYNEQFF TGTGCCACCAGCCCCCCCCTCTACCGGGAGTACAATGAGCAGTTCTTC
- once TRBJ1-1 TRBV9 CASSVEAGPTEAFF TGTGCCAGCAGCGTAGAGGCAGGGCCCACTGAAGCTTTCTTT
TRBD2 - TRBJ2-1 TRBV19 CASSIGLGDSATFSYNEQFF TGTGCCAGTAGTATCGGACTAGGAGATAGCGCAACCTTCTCCTACAATGAGCAGTTCTTC
- - TRBJ1-1 TRBV2 CASRDGPGLAEAFF TGTGCCAGCAGAGACGGTCCAGGGCTCGCGGAAGCTTTCTTT
TRBD2 - TRBJ2-1 TRBV4-1 CASSQTPGTSSYNEQFF TGCGCCAGCAGCCAAACCCCCGGGACTAGCTCCTACAATGAGCAGTTCTTC
- - TRBJ1-5 TRBV28 CASRIPIGNQPQHF TGTGCCAGCAGAATACCCATCGGGAATCAGCCCCAGCATTTT
- - TRBJ2-2 TRBV10-3 CAISDNYRALTGELFF TGTGCCATCAGTGACAATTACAGGGCGTTGACCGGGGAGCTGTTTTTT
TRBD1 - TRBJ1-6 TRBV19 CASSMRTGATNSPLHF TGTGCCAGTAGTATGAGGACAGGGGCCACTAATTCACCCCTCCACTTT
- - TRBJ1-2 TRBV25-1 CASSVEGRHGYTF TGTGCCAGCAGTGTGGAGGGAAGGCATGGCTACACCTTC
TRBD1 - TRBJ2-5 TRBV12-5 CASGLGTGLSQETQYF TGTGCTAGTGGTTTGGGGACAGGGCTAAGCCAAGAGACCCAGTACTTC
- - TRBJ1-5 TRBV5-1 CASARTEGQPQHF TGCGCCAGCGCCCGGACGGAGGGTCAGCCCCAGCATTTT
TRBD2 - TRBJ2-3 TRBV9 CASSAASGGGIYTDTQYF TGTGCCAGCAGCGCGGCTAGCGGGGGGGGGATTTACACAGATACGCAGTATTTT
- - TRBJ2-7 TRBV2 CASRFTGPHEQYF TGTGCCAGCAGATTCACAGGCCCCCACGAGCAGTACTTC
- - TRBJ2-2 TRBV7-2 CASSRSRAGENTGELFF TGTGCCAGCAGCCGGAGTCGTGCAGGGGAGAACACCGGGGAGCTGTTTTTT
TRBD1 once TRBJ1-2 TRBV6-7 CARTTGIYGYTF TGTGCCAGGACGACAGGGATCTATGGCTACACCTTC
TRBD1 - TRBJ1-2 TRBV27 CASSPGQTLAMGYTF TGTGCCAGCAGTCCGGGACAGACCTTAGCAATGGGCTACACCTTC
- - TRBJ1-5 TRBV7-9 CASSFHDQPQHF TGTGCCAGCAGCTTCCATGATCAGCCCCAGCATTTT